The next 20 T cell receptor beta chains were all read from a single sample in a study of blood T cell repertoires in COVID-19. Some clones are missing from TCRdb's copy, which holds only in-frame ones; the method was immunoSEQ multiplex PCR. Of about 140,000 clones in the sample, 86% were seen once. Specimen: PBMCs or T cells enriched from blood (not recorded which). These receptors came from a man aged 45 to 65 who had recovered from COVID-19.

The chain carries TRBV6-5 and TRBJ1-2, with TRBD1 identical over 7 bases. The CDR3 has 15 amino acids. Germline lookup yields CDR1 MNHEY and CDR2 SVGAGI. With V trimmed by 5 bases and J by 5 bases, 11 bases remained unmatched. The DNA for the CDR3 is TGTGCCAGCAGTAACGAAGGGGACAGAGGATATGGCTACACCTTC. This sequence encodes CASSNEGDRGYGYTF.

V gene TRBV4-3 combines with J gene TRBJ1-1; TRBD1 matches at 7 bases. CDR1 and CDR2 (germline): LGHNA, YSLEER. The CDR3 runs 15 residues. The V and J ends lost 4 bases and 0 bases, in that order; junction bases with no gene match: 5. The CDR3 region has the DNA TGCGCCAGCAGCCTCGGGACAGCTATGAACACTGAAGCTTTCTTT. Amino acid sequence: CASSLGTAMNTEAFF.

This clone was seen a few times. The chain joins TRBV5-1 to TRBJ1-2; D is ambiguous. The CDR3 consists of 14 residues. V shed 0 bases and J shed 3 bases, with 9 bases lying between them. Germline CDR1 and CDR2: SGHRS and YFSETQ. The CDR3 is CASSLAVAYYGYTF. The CDR3 DNA is TGCGCCAGCAGCTTGGCCGTGGCTTACTATGGCTACACCTTC.

The V call is TRBV11-2, the J call TRBJ1-5, with 9 bases lining up with TRBD1. Trimming at V came to 6 bases and at J to 4 bases, leaving 7 bases not matched to a gene. The CDR3 is 15 amino acids. Germline-derived CDR1 and CDR2 are SGHAT and FQNNGV. For the CDR3, the DNA is TGTGCCAGCAGTCGACAGGGGGGAATGAATCAGCCCCAGCATTTT. This gives the protein CASSRQGGMNQPQHF.

J is TRBJ2-3 and V is TRBV4-2; possibly TRBD2 for D (6 bases). CDR3 size: 13 residues. Germline CDR1 is LGHNA and CDR2 is YNFKEQ. V was trimmed by 0 bases and J by 6 bases, leaving 7 bases between them. The CDR3 bases are TGTGCCAGCAGCCAAGACAGCGGGGATACGCAGTATTTT. This codes for CASSQDSGDTQYF.

The CDR3 DNA reads as TGTGCCACCAGCAGCACTTTGGGGAGGGGTACCTACGAGCAGTACTTC. It encodes CATSSTLGRGTYEQYF. The genes are TRBV15 and TRBJ2-7, with 7 bases fitting TRBD2. The germline V gene encodes CDR1 LNHNV and CDR2 YYDKDF (reference sequence). The CDR3 contains 16 residues. Trimming cost V 3 bases and J 2 bases; bases outside gene matches: 10.

This chain joins TRBV27 and TRBJ1-5, with TRBD1 matching over 8 bases. The trim removed 7 bases at V and 4 bases at J, leaving 6 bases unmatched. Germline CDR1 reads MNHEY; CDR2 reads SMNVEV (reference sequence). The CDR3 spans 14 residues. The CDR3 DNA reads TGTGCCAGCAACGACAGGGGAGGGAATCAGCCCCAGCATTTT. This translates into CASNDRGGNQPQHF.

This rearrangement joins TRBV5-6 to TRBJ1-2; TRBD1 matches 9 bases. The trim removed 3 bases at V and 5 bases at J, leaving 5 bases unmatched. The CDR3 extends over 14 amino acids. The germline CDR1 and CDR2 sequences are SGHDT and YYEEEE. The CDR3 reads CASSSQGAHYGYTF. CDR3 nucleotides: TGTGCCAGCAGCTCACAGGGGGCGCATTATGGCTACACCTTC.

The rearrangement joins TRBV19 to TRBJ2-6; no clear D. CDR3 length equals 14 residues. Germline values: CDR1 LNHDA, CDR2 SQIVND (reference sequence). The V and J ends lost 7 bases and 2 bases respectively, with 9 bases between them. In DNA form, the CDR3 reads TGTGCCAGTAAATACACAGCTGGGGCCAACGTCCTGACTTTC. Translation gives CASKYTAGANVLTF.

The chain has TRBV10-3 and TRBJ2-2; perhaps TRBD2 as D (6 bases). With 0 bases removed from V and 2 bases from J, the gap between germline ends came to 7 bases. CDR1 is ENHRY and CDR2 is SYGVKD in the germline V gene. The length of the CDR3 is 15 residues. The CDR3 DNA sequence: TGTGCCATCAGTGAGTCGGAGGGAAACACCGGGGAGCTGTTTTTT. Protein sequence: CAISESEGNTGELFF.

This rearrangement joins TRBV5-1 to TRBJ1-1; D is unresolved. In germline, CDR1 is SGHRS, CDR2 YFSETQ. Between the trimmed V and J ends, which lost 5 bases and 1 base, there was a span of 9 bases. The CDR3 length is 13 residues. CDR3 in amino acids: CASSDGWNTEAFF. In nucleotides, the CDR3 is TGCGCCAGCAGTGATGGCTGGAACACTGAAGCTTTCTTT.

This sequence joins TRBV21-1 and TRBJ2-5; the table assigns TRBD1, which was not confirmed against the DNA. TRBV21-1 is labeled a pseudogene. The CDR3 has 17 residues. In DNA form, the CDR3 reads TGTGCCAGCAGCAAAGTTCCCCCCGACAGGGGCCGGGAGACCCAGTACTTC. Its translation: CASSKVPPDRGRETQYF.

This chain uses TRBV19 with TRBJ2-1, with D possibly TRBD1 on 5 matching bases. The CDR3 is 12 residues long. Germline CDR1 reads LNHDA; CDR2 reads SQIVND (reference sequence). Trimming removed 9 bases at V and 4 bases at J, with 10 bases between. The CDR3 DNA sequence: TGTGCCAGCGAAGACAGTTACAATGAGCAGTTCTTC. This codes for CASEDSYNEQFF.

The chain joins TRBV5-1 to TRBJ2-7; 11 nucleotides match TRBD2. This CDR3 comprises 14 residues. V trimming: 4 bases; J trimming: 5 bases; junction bases outside the gene matches: 5. The germline CDR1 and CDR2 sequences are SGHRS and YFSETQ. The CDR3 protein is CASSPGTSGDEQYF. CDR3 sequence (DNA): TGCGCCAGCAGCCCCGGGACTAGCGGTGACGAGCAGTACTTC.

V usage is TRBV13 and J usage is TRBJ1-6; D is unclear. The length of the CDR3 is 14 residues. Germline assignment: CDR1 PRHDT and CDR2 FYEKMQ (reference sequence). V was trimmed by 3 bases and J by 10 bases, leaving 13 bases between them. In nucleotides, the CDR3 is TGTGCCAGCAGCTTGGGCAGGTCCATCTCACCCCTCCACTTT. It yields the protein CASSLGRSISPLHF.

The rearrangement links TRBV9 to TRBJ1-1; 7 bases match TRBD1. Germline values: CDR1 SGDLS, CDR2 YYNGEE. The length of the CDR3 is 15 residues. Trimming cost V 4 bases and J 1 base; bases outside gene matches: 7. CDR3 DNA sequence: TGTGCCAGCAGCCCACAGGGACAGCCGAACACTGAAGCTTTCTTT. It is translated as CASSPQGQPNTEAFF.

This chain joins TRBV15 and TRBJ2-5; D perhaps matches TRBD2 (6 bases). Per germline, CDR1 LNHNV and CDR2 YYDKDF (reference sequence). The CDR3 is 13 amino acids. V was pared by 6 bases and J by 5 bases, with 13 bases between. CDR3 sequence reads: CATSNGAGETQYF. In DNA form, the CDR3 reads TGTGCCACCAGTAATGGGGCGGGGGAGACCCAGTACTTC.

This chain connects TRBV6-1 to TRBJ1-2; no definite D call. CDR1 is MNHNS and CDR2 is SASEGT in the germline V gene. Deletions cut 4 bases from V and 0 bases from J, with 3 bases between. The CDR3 is 12 residues long. Written as DNA, the CDR3 is TGTGCCAGCAGTGGAGCTAACTATGGCTACACCTTC. Translating it yields CASSGANYGYTF.

The chain links TRBV7-2 to TRBJ1-1; TRBD1 matches 9 bases. The CDR3 has 15 amino acids. Germline V gene data show CDR1 as SGHTA and CDR2 as FQGNSA. J gave up 2 bases and V 5 bases, and 6 bases lay outside the gene matches. CDR3 amino acids: CASSPPTGGNTEAFF. For the CDR3, the DNA is TGTGCCAGCAGCCCACCGACAGGGGGAAACACTGAAGCTTTCTTT.

This chain connects TRBV3-1 (or the pseudogene TRBV3-2) to TRBJ2-2, with TRBD2 matching 13 bases. Germline CDR1 LGHDT, CDR2 YNNKEL (reference sequence). V shed 2 bases, J shed 5 bases, and the junction held 8 bases outside the gene matches. CDR3 length equals 18 residues. As DNA, the CDR3 is TGTGCCAGCAGCCAACTGACTAGCGGGGGGCGGGGAACCGGGGAGCTGTTTTTT. Encoded protein: CASSQLTSGGRGTGELFF.